This record looks at one T cell receptor beta chain sequence and its context. The CDR3 extends over 15 amino acids. The trim removed 3 bases at V and 10 bases at J, leaving 11 bases unmatched. Germline V gene sequence: CDR1 SGHNT, CDR2 YYREEE (reference sequence). These data come from a study of blood T cell repertoires in COVID-19. Study at large: COVID-19 samples, acute and convalescent, were from the United States, Italy and Spain. T cells, B-cell-depleted T cells, or PBMCs supplied cDNA or gDNA.

Original methodology: For nucleated cells, counts were estimated from reference gene primer amplification. Data came from immunoSEQ multiplex PCR; TCRdb stores just in-frame clones and leaves some out. V and J calls plus clone size are reproduced from that table; the DNA served to infer D and trimming. The top ten hold approximately 7% of the sample, which has approximately 70,000 clones, around 87% seen once. Sequencing input: peripheral blood. This chain joins TRBV5-4 and TRBJ2-7; 12 nucleotides match TRBD1. The clonotype originates from a man aged 50-60 years with active COVID-19. The CDR3: CASSSPGTGGPPQYF. Written as DNA, the CDR3 is TGTGCCAGCAGCTCGCCAGGGACAGGGGGCCCCCCACAGTACTTC.